The 8 T cell receptor beta chains below come from one sample, sequenced in a study of cytomegalovirus exposure and HLA in healthy donors (dated by TCRdb to about 2017). The library was produced with the immunoSEQ multiplex PCR assay. For the multiplex PCR, a mixture combining 60 forward primers for TCR Vbeta segments and 13 reverse primers for TCR Jbeta segments was used. TCRdb obtained this table from immuneACCESS and retained in-frame rearrangements with V and J assigned. These tables miss some clones; where compared with another copy, unresolved V genes account for less than half of the shortfall, and the remainder is unexplained. In this sample the table shows 140,000 to 150,000 clones, 75% to 80% of which occur a single time. Together, the top ten hold roughly 3.1% of the sample. The sample comprised PBMCs. These receptors originate from a middle-aged man in good health and CMV-seropositive.

This chain uses TRBV29-1 with TRBJ2-5; the match to TRBD2 covers 14 bases. The CDR3 sequence is 14 residues long. CDR1 and CDR2 (germline): SQVTM, ANQGSEA. After removal of 6 bases from V and 5 bases from J, the junction contained 5 bases not matched to a gene. Here the CDR3 DNA reads TGCAGCGTGCGACTAGCGGGAGGGCGGGAGACCCAGTACTTC. Translation gives CSVRLAGGRETQYF.

This clone has only one observation. The chain joins TRBV15 to TRBJ2-2, with D tentatively TRBD2 (6 bases). In germline, CDR1 is LNHNV, CDR2 YYDKDF (reference sequence). The CDR3 spans 16 residues. Trimming left V 1 base short and J 1 base short, with 10 bases between. The CDR3 region is CATSRGAGRNTGELFF. CDR3 nucleotide sequence: TGTGCCACCAGCAGAGGGGCGGGACGGAACACCGGGGAGCTGTTTTTT.

This chain connects TRBV5-4 to TRBJ1-4; 9 bases map to TRBD1. V shed 4 bases, J shed 7 bases, and the junction held 5 bases outside the gene matches. The CDR3 totals 14 residues. The germline gives CDR1 SGHNT, CDR2 YYREEE (reference sequence). This CDR3 is CASSPDRGAEKLFF. The CDR3 region has the DNA TGTGCCAGCAGCCCGGACAGGGGCGCTGAAAAACTGTTTTTT.

This chain's CDR3 is CASSEGGLEAFF. DNA of the CDR3: TGTGCCAGCAGTGAAGGAGGGCTTGAAGCTTTCTTT. This chain links TRBV25-1 with TRBJ1-1; D unclear. The V end lost 2 bases, the J end lost 7 bases, and 8 bases lay between the germline ends. The CDR3 covers 12 residues. From germline, CDR1 is MGHDK and CDR2 SYGVNS.

The V call is TRBV28, the J call TRBJ1-5, with 12 bases aligning to TRBD1. Trimming removed 6 bases from V and 2 bases from J; junction bases left unmatched: 11. This CDR3 has 18 amino acids. The germline CDR1 and CDR2 sequences are MDHEN and SYDVKM. CDR3 sequence reads: CASRTRDRGRWGNQPQHF. DNA of the CDR3: TGTGCCAGCAGGACCCGGGACAGGGGGCGATGGGGCAATCAGCCCCAGCATTTT.

V gene TRBV19 combines with J gene TRBJ2-2, with a weak D call TRBD2 (5 bases). The germline V gene encodes CDR1 LNHDA and CDR2 SQIVND (reference sequence). V shed 10 bases and J shed 7 bases, with 13 bases lying between them. CDR3 length: 12 residues. The CDR3 sequence is CATQTDYGELFF. Written as DNA, the CDR3 is TGTGCCACCCAAACCGACTACGGGGAGCTGTTTTTT.

This sequence joins TRBV6-1 and TRBJ1-2; D is ambiguous. This CDR3 has 12 amino acids. CDR1 and CDR2 from the germline V gene are MNHNS and SASEGT. Trimming took 6 bases from V and 5 from J, leaving 10 bases between them. The CDR3 region has the DNA TGTGCCAGCAGCCCCCCCGGGTATGGCTACACCTTC. Its translation is CASSPPGYGYTF.

The V gene is TRBV5-1, the J gene TRBJ2-5; D gene uncertain. CDR1 is SGHRS, CDR2 YFSETQ, per germline. With 0 bases removed from V and 1 base from J, the gap between germline ends came to 7 bases. The CDR3 runs to 14 residues. The CDR3 region has the DNA TGCGCCAGCAGCTTGGCCCCCCTCCAAGAGACCCAGTACTTC. It is translated as CASSLAPLQETQYF.